This T cell receptor delta chain came from a study of Vδ1+ human thymocytes. Alphabeta T cells were depleted, then CD3+ Vdelta1+ Vdelta2- thymocytes were FACS-sorted. Purity of the sorted Vdelta1+ thymocytes ranged from roughly 98% to 99.6%. CDR3 length: 19 amino acids. Germline CDR1 reads TSWWSYY; CDR2 reads QGS. V trimming: 0 bases; J trimming: 2 bases; junction bases outside the gene matches: 12. As for this clone: The antigen is undetermined.

Study findings and constraints: Highly polyclonal TRG and TRD repertoires with Gaussian CDR3 length distributions appeared in thymus. About 20% of thymic delta-chain sequences were Vdelta2, with few Vdelta3, unlike blood Vdelta1+ controls.

Sequences come from RNA converted to cDNA by reverse transcription. Multiplex PCR used pooled V-gene forward primers and a constant-region reverse primer to amplify CDR3s. TCRdb re-called the multiplex PCR reads via CATT. The table has 20,000 to 25,000 delta-chain clones, about 8% seen once; the top ten hold almost 1%. Sample: Vdelta1+ gamma-delta thymocytes from the thymus. Indicated subset: FACS-sorted CD3+ TCRalphabeta- TCRVdelta1+ TCRVdelta2- thymocytes. The chain combines TRDV1 with TRDJ1; TRDD3 matches at 10 bases. Here the J gene came from matching the DNA to germline, since TCRdb omits it. The origin of this receptor is a child under two years old who had congenital heart surgery. The CDR3 bases are TGTGCTCTTGGGGAACTGGCTGGGGGGATACGCAGGGTAACCGATAAACTCATCTTT. Translating gives CALGELAGGIRRVTDKLIF.